The table lists the clone carrying this T cell receptor beta chain with many counts. The germline V and J ends were trimmed by 6 bases and 2 bases, with 16 bases remaining between them. Germline-derived CDR1 and CDR2 are SNHLY and FYNNEI. The CDR3 sequence is 15 residues long. This sample was included in a study of T cells in Graves' hyperthyroidism and ophthalmopathy. RNA transcripts yielded amplified TCR beta CDR3 regions. In the first-round RT-PCR of the TCR CDR3, the HTBI primer set was used. One entry per CDR3 protein results from TCRdb running MiXCR on the multiplex PCR reads. The sample has around 350,000 distinct CDR3 sequences, around 15% seen once.

Input material: blood. This sequence was found in a woman aged 25 to 39 with Graves' ophthalmopathy. The rearrangement links TRBV2 to TRBJ1-1, with D hard to call. The DNA of the CDR3 is TGTGCCAGCAGGGAGACGTTGGAGGGAAACACTGAAGCTTTCTTT. Its translation: CASRETLEGNTEAFF.